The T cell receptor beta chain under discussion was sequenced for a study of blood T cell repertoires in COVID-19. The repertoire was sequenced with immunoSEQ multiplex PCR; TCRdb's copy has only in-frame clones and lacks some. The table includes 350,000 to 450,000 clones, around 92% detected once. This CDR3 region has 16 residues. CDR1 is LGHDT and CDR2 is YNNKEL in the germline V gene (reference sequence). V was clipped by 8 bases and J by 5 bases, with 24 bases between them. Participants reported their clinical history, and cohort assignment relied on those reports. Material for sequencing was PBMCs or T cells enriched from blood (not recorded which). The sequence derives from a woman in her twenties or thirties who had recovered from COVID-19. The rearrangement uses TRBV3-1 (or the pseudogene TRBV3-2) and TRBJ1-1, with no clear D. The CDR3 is CASPSQAALPRTEAFF. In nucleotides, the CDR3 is TGTGCCAGCCCGAGCCAGGCAGCTCTTCCCAGAACTGAAGCTTTCTTT.